These T cell receptor beta chains were read from a single sample in a study of stem cell transplantation in POMP-related autoinflammatory disease. Sequencing used immunoSEQ multiplex PCR; TCRdb keeps in-frame clones, though not all of them. The table records over 9,500 clones, about 88% of them present only once. The specimen comprised CD8+ T cells from PBMCs, sampled before stem cell transplantation. The receptors shown here come from a human donor with POMP-related autoinflammation and immune dysregulation (PRAID). Each CDR3 is given with its conserved first and last residue. The order of the fields is J gene, clone size, D gene, V gene, CDR3 protein, CDR3 DNA. D genes are given only for firm matches. Clone size is given for some rows only: seen once, a few or many times, or a class if the clone is expanded.

j_gene: TRBJ1-2; abundance: -; d_gene: TRBD1; v_gene: TRBV5-1; CDR3aa: CASRTDRVAGYTF; CDR3nt: TGCGCCAGCAGGACCGACAGGGTTGCTGGCTACACCTTC
j_gene: TRBJ1-3; abundance: -; d_gene: TRBD1; v_gene: TRBV6-1; CDR3aa: CASRGQARSGNTIYF; CDR3nt: TGTGCCAGCAGGGGACAGGCCCGCTCTGGAAACACCATATATTTT
j_gene: TRBJ2-2; abundance: -; d_gene: TRBD2; v_gene: TRBV4-1; CDR3aa: CASSQGVPGTSDTGELFF; CDR3nt: TGCGCCAGCAGCCAAGGGGTTCCCGGGACTAGCGACACCGGGGAGCTGTTTTTT
j_gene: TRBJ1-6; abundance: -; d_gene: -; v_gene: TRBV2; CDR3aa: CASRTGTFWSSPLHF; CDR3nt: TGTGCCAGCAGGACCGGGACATTTTGGTCTTCACCCCTCCACTTT
j_gene: TRBJ1-2; abundance: -; d_gene: -; v_gene: TRBV15; CDR3aa: CATTPQMADYGYTF; CDR3nt: TGTGCCACCACGCCCCAGATGGCAGACTATGGCTACACCTTC
j_gene: TRBJ2-2; abundance: -; d_gene: TRBD1; v_gene: TRBV4-1; CDR3aa: CASSQALWGQGTTGELFF; CDR3nt: TGCGCCAGCAGCCAAGCCCTTTGGGGACAGGGGACCACCGGGGAGCTGTTTTTT
j_gene: TRBJ1-1; abundance: -; d_gene: -; v_gene: TRBV14; CDR3aa: CASSQEFPYGSQGGYTEAFF; CDR3nt: TGTGCCAGCAGCCAAGAGTTCCCCTACGGAAGCCAGGGTGGGTACACTGAAGCTTTCTTT
j_gene: TRBJ2-5; abundance: once; d_gene: -; v_gene: TRBV2; CDR3aa: CASSEGPYQETQYF; CDR3nt: TGTGCCAGCAGTGAAGGCCCGTACCAAGAGACCCAGTACTTC
j_gene: TRBJ2-1; abundance: -; d_gene: -; v_gene: TRBV4-1; CDR3aa: CASSQGVSSYNEQFF; CDR3nt: TGCGCCAGCAGCCAAGGGGTTAGCTCCTACAATGAGCAGTTCTTC
j_gene: TRBJ2-1; abundance: -; d_gene: -; v_gene: TRBV7-9; CDR3aa: CASSLVGSSYNEQFF; CDR3nt: TGTGCCAGCAGCTTAGTAGGGAGCTCCTACAATGAGCAGTTCTTC
j_gene: TRBJ2-1; abundance: -; d_gene: -; v_gene: TRBV27; CDR3aa: CASSLRGSYNEQFF; CDR3nt: TGTGCCAGCAGTTTGCGGGGATCCTACAATGAGCAGTTCTTC
j_gene: TRBJ2-1; abundance: -; d_gene: -; v_gene: TRBV5-1; CDR3aa: CASSLLSSLYNEQFF; CDR3nt: TGCGCCAGCAGCTTGCTATCCAGTCTATACAATGAGCAGTTCTTC
j_gene: TRBJ1-2; abundance: -; d_gene: -; v_gene: TRBV6-5; CDR3aa: CASSYSSGGRHGYTF; CDR3nt: TGTGCCAGCAGTTACTCATCCGGGGGGAGGCATGGCTACACCTTC
j_gene: TRBJ2-7; abundance: -; d_gene: -; v_gene: TRBV5-6; CDR3aa: CASSLVVGRRYEQYF; CDR3nt: TGTGCCAGCAGCTTGGTCGTAGGCAGGCGCTACGAGCAGTACTTC
j_gene: TRBJ2-1; abundance: -; d_gene: -; v_gene: TRBV27; CDR3aa: CASMTPNEQFF; CDR3nt: TGTGCCAGCATGACCCCGAATGAGCAGTTCTTC
j_gene: TRBJ2-3; abundance: -; d_gene: -; v_gene: TRBV11-3; CDR3aa: CASSRGRRSVLGTDTQYF; CDR3nt: TGTGCCAGCAGCCGAGGTCGGCGGTCCGTTCTGGGCACAGATACGCAGTATTTT
j_gene: TRBJ2-2; abundance: -; d_gene: -; v_gene: TRBV11-2; CDR3aa: CASSLVGELFF; CDR3nt: TGTGCCAGCAGCTTAGTCGGGGAGCTGTTTTTT
j_gene: TRBJ2-7; abundance: -; d_gene: TRBD1; v_gene: TRBV27; CDR3aa: CASSLKGQGHEQYF; CDR3nt: TGTGCCAGCAGTCTTAAGGGACAGGGCCACGAGCAGTACTTC
j_gene: TRBJ2-1; abundance: -; d_gene: TRBD2; v_gene: TRBV2; CDR3aa: CASSGGVYNEQFF; CDR3nt: TGTGCCAGCAGCGGGGGGGTTTACAATGAGCAGTTCTTC
j_gene: TRBJ1-5; abundance: -; d_gene: -; v_gene: TRBV19; CDR3aa: CASGHRDKIGQPQHF; CDR3nt: TGTGCCAGTGGCCACCGGGACAAAATCGGTCAGCCCCAGCATTTT
j_gene: TRBJ2-7; abundance: -; d_gene: -; v_gene: TRBV5-6; CDR3aa: CASSFTPNSYEQYF; CDR3nt: TGTGCCAGCAGCTTTACACCCAACTCCTACGAGCAGTACTTC
j_gene: TRBJ1-5; abundance: -; d_gene: TRBD1; v_gene: TRBV28; CDR3aa: CASRSGGRGNQPQHF; CDR3nt: TGTGCCAGCAGGTCAGGGGGCCGGGGCAATCAGCCCCAGCATTTT
j_gene: TRBJ2-1; abundance: -; d_gene: TRBD2; v_gene: TRBV15; CDR3aa: CATSRDRQREYNEQFF; CDR3nt: TGTGCCACCAGCAGAGATCGGCAGCGGGAGTACAATGAGCAGTTCTTC
j_gene: TRBJ2-7; abundance: -; d_gene: TRBD2; v_gene: TRBV18; CDR3aa: CASSETSGSIYEQYF; CDR3nt: TGTGCCAGCTCAGAGACTAGCGGGAGTATCTACGAGCAGTACTTC
j_gene: TRBJ2-7; abundance: once; d_gene: TRBD1; v_gene: TRBV11-2; CDR3aa: CASSPRHGTGEFIYEQYF; CDR3nt: TGTGCCAGCAGCCCTCGCCACGGGACAGGGGAATTTATCTACGAGCAGTACTTC
j_gene: TRBJ1-2; abundance: -; d_gene: TRBD1; v_gene: TRBV19; CDR3aa: CASSIGGDSYGYTF; CDR3nt: TGTGCCAGTAGTATAGGAGGGGACAGCTATGGCTACACCTTC